One and the same sample provided the 18 T cell receptor beta chains below, sequenced in a study of shared clonotypes between healthy human individuals. Libraries were prepared by immunoSEQ multiplex PCR; TCRdb keeps only in-frame clonotypes and omits some of them. The data contain hundreds of thousands of clones, roughly 77% of them singletons. Sequencing was carried out using PBMCs. These receptor sequences come from a woman in her 40s in good health. Some clones in this sample may be carry-over from other donors' samples.

The V call is TRBV9, the J call TRBJ2-7; 8 bases match TRBD1. Germline CDR1 SGDLS, CDR2 YYNGEE. The V and J ends lost 3 bases and 4 bases, in that order; junction bases with no gene match: 15. The CDR3 is 17 residues long. CDR3 sequence reads: CASSATSPPDREYEQYF. The CDR3 DNA reads TGTGCCAGCAGCGCTACGAGCCCGCCGGACAGGGAGTACGAGCAGTACTTC.

This clone was detected only a few times. The CDR3 DNA reads TGTGCCAGCAGTGAAATGAGGAACACCGGGGAGCTGTTTTTT. Its translation: CASSEMRNTGELFF. The chain employs TRBV6-1 and TRBJ2-2; no definite D call. The CDR3 loop spans 14 amino acids. Trimming shortened V by 2 bases and J by 1 base, and 5 bases separated the two germline ends. The germline gives CDR1 MNHNS, CDR2 SASEGT.

The rearrangement links TRBV19 to TRBJ2-7; tentatively, D is TRBD2 (5 bases). CDR1 is LNHDA and CDR2 is SQIVND in the germline V gene (reference sequence). With 0 bases removed from V and 5 bases from J, the gap between germline ends came to 17 bases. This CDR3 contains 16 residues. The CDR3 loop is CASSIEVLTSGHEQYF. CDR3 DNA sequence: TGTGCCAGTAGTATAGAGGTTCTGACAAGCGGCCACGAGCAGTACTTC.

This chain connects TRBV7-6 to TRBJ2-1; D not certain. Germline CDR1 reads SGHVS; CDR2 reads FNYEAQ. The CDR3 is made up of 20 amino acids. Trimming shortened V by 2 bases and J by 6 bases, and 29 bases separated the two germline ends. CDR3 in DNA: TGTGCCAGCAGCTTAAAGGTGGATGGGTGGGCCCATGACCTTTCCAATGAGCAGTTCTTC. The encoded protein is CASSLKVDGWAHDLSNEQFF.

The gene calls are TRBV2 and TRBJ1-5, with D perhaps TRBD1 (5 bases). Germline CDR1 reads SNHLY; CDR2 reads FYNNEI. V lost 3 bases, J lost 7 bases, and 16 bases lay in between. This CDR3 has 15 amino acids. As DNA, the CDR3 is TGTGCCAGCAGTGATGGGCGGGGCTCATGGCAGCCCCAGCATTTT. It is translated as CASSDGRGSWQPQHF. The full variable domain, rest sourced from reference TRBV2 and TRBJ1-5, is EPEVTQTPSHQVTQMGQEVILRCVPISNHLYFYWYRQILGQKVEFLVSFYNNEISEKSEIFDDQFSVERPDGSNFTLKIRSTKLEDSAMYFCASSDGRGSWQPQHFGDGTRLSIL.

This chain uses TRBV5-1 with TRBJ2-3, with 9 bases that match TRBD1. Germline CDR1 is SGHRS and CDR2 is YFSETQ. V lost 3 bases and J lost 3; bases outside the gene matches: 8. The CDR3 length is 16 residues. The CDR3, as DNA: TGCGCCAGCAGCTCGGGGACAGGGCGTCGAACAGATACGCAGTATTTT. It encodes CASSSGTGRRTDTQYF.

This chain connects TRBV23-1 to TRBJ1-3; D perhaps matches TRBD1 (5 bases). Being an ORF, TRBV23-1 has a function that is uncertain. The CDR3 length is 19 residues. Trimming stripped 3 bases from V and 2 bases from J, with 23 bases between. DNA of the CDR3: TGCGCCAGCAGTCACCGGGACGGGGACGCGTGTTGGGCTGGAAACACCATATATTTT. The encoded protein is CASSHRDGDACWAGNTIYF.

This chain uses TRBV30 with TRBJ2-7; 11 bases align to TRBD1. The CDR3 is 13 amino acids. CDR1 is GTSNPN, CDR2 SVGIG, per germline (reference sequence). Unmatched junction bases numbered 5, after V lost 3 bases and J lost 7 bases. The CDR3 nucleotides are TGTGCCTGGAGAGGACAGGGGGCCGGAGAGCAGTACTTC. Encoded protein: CAWRGQGAGEQYF. Looking up the rest from reference TRBV30 and TRBJ2-7 gives the full variable domain: SQTIHQWPATLVQPVGSPLSLECTVEGTSNPNLYWYRQAAGRGLQLLFYSVGIGQISSEVPQNLSASRPQDRQFILSSKKLLLSDSGFYLCAWRGQGAGEQYFGPGTRLTVT.

The rearrangement uses TRBV7-6 and TRBJ2-1; 10 bases map to TRBD2. CDR1 and CDR2 (germline): SGHVS, FNYEAQ. V was pared by 5 bases and J by 13 bases, with 8 bases of the junction left unmatched. The CDR3 length is 13 residues. The CDR3 DNA reads TGTGCCAGCAGCGAAGCCCTACTAGCGGGACAGTTCTTC. As protein: CASSEALLAGQFF.

This clone was detected a few times. The CDR3, as DNA: TGTGCCAGCAGCTTGGCGGCTAATTCCTACAATGAGCAGTTCTTC. Translation gives CASSLAANSYNEQFF. The chain has TRBV5-8 and TRBJ2-1; D remains unclear. Between the trimmed V and J ends, which lost 0 bases and 1 base, there was a span of 8 bases. The CDR3 has 15 residues. Germline CDR1 SGHTS, CDR2 YDEGEE.

The V and J genes are TRBV30 and TRBJ2-3; 11 bases map to TRBD2. V lost 4 bases to trimming and J lost 4 bases; unmatched junction nucleotides: 1. Per the germline V gene, CDR1 is GTSNPN and CDR2 is SVGIG (reference sequence). The CDR3 has 13 residues. CDR3 DNA: TGTGCCTGGACACTAGCGGGAGCAGATACGCAGTATTTT. It yields the protein CAWTLAGADTQYF. Drawing the rest from reference TRBV30 and TRBJ2-3, the complete variable domain is SQTIHQWPATLVQPVGSPLSLECTVEGTSNPNLYWYRQAAGRGLQLLFYSVGIGQISSEVPQNLSASRPQDRQFILSSKKLLLSDSGFYLCAWTLAGADTQYFGPGTRLTVL.

The genes are TRBV7-8 and TRBJ2-5; TRBD1 aligns across 7 bases. The V gene's germline CDR1 is SGHVS and CDR2 FQNEAQ. The CDR3 contains 17 residues. V lost 5 bases and J lost 1; bases outside the gene matches: 13. The CDR3 nucleotides are TGTGCCAGCAGCCCTAGCTACAGGGGAAGTAGCCAAGAGACCCAGTACTTC. This sequence encodes CASSPSYRGSSQETQYF.

This clone was counted between two and nine times. Other DNA variants within this sample encode the same CDR3. The chain is built from TRBV29-1 and TRBJ1-1; D might be TRBD1 (5 bases). CDR1 is SQVTM and CDR2 is ANQGSEA in the germline V gene. CDR3 size: 13 residues. V dropped 3 bases and J dropped 5 bases, with 13 bases sitting between them. CDR3 DNA sequence: TGCAGCGTTGAGGGGCAGGGAGGGACTGAAGCTTTCTTT. Amino acids: CSVEGQGGTEAFF.

V is TRBV6-1 and J is TRBJ2-7, with 9 bases lining up with TRBD1. The V segment lost 4 bases and the J segment 2 bases; nucleotides outside the gene matches: 6. Germline loops: CDR1 MNHNS, CDR2 SASEGT. The CDR3 consists of 15 residues. CDR3 coding DNA: TGTGCCAGCAGTGGAGGGACAGGGTCAGCCTACGAGCAGTACTTC. Protein product: CASSGGTGSAYEQYF.

The chain uses TRBV6-6 and TRBJ2-1; 8 bases fit TRBD1. The CDR3 sequence is 15 residues long. After removal of 5 bases from V and 7 bases from J, the junction contained 10 bases not matched to a gene. CDR1 and CDR2 (germline): MNHNY, SVGAGI (reference sequence). The CDR3 sequence is CASSQDRDPFNEQFF. CDR3 bases: TGTGCCAGCAGTCAGGACAGGGACCCCTTTAATGAGCAGTTCTTC.

The chain recombines TRBV28 with TRBJ2-1; 7 bases match TRBD1. This CDR3 is built from 16 residues. The V gene's germline CDR1 is MDHEN and CDR2 SYDVKM. V dropped 6 bases and J dropped 2; count of bases not matched to a gene: 10. CDR3 in amino acids: CASSRRTGGTYNEQFF. The CDR3 DNA reads as TGTGCCAGCAGCCGGAGGACAGGAGGAACCTACAATGAGCAGTTCTTC.

This clone was counted a few times. This chain connects TRBV19 to TRBJ1-5; D is possibly TRBD1 (5 bases). The CDR3 is 13 amino acids. The ends were cut back, 5 bases at V and 7 bases at J, with 12 bases in the middle. Germline CDR1 LNHDA, CDR2 SQIVND (reference sequence). The CDR3 DNA is TGTGCCAGTAGTGAGGCAGGGTGGCAGCCCCAGCATTTT. Protein sequence: CASSEAGWQPQHF.

This clone was seen a few times. The chain has TRBV7-2 and TRBJ2-2, with D possibly matching TRBD1 (6 bases). CDR3 length equals 12 residues. CDR1 is SGHTA, CDR2 FQGNSA, per germline. The V gene lost 7 bases and the J gene lost 6 bases, with 9 bases spanning the gap. The CDR3 DNA reads TGTGCCAGCAACCCAGGGGCCGGGGAGCTGTTTTTT. The encoded protein is CASNPGAGELFF.